This T cell receptor beta chain was retrieved from a study of neurological immune-mediated disorders. Germline V gene lookup returns CDR1 LNHNV and CDR2 YYDKDF (reference sequence). The V gene lost 1 base and the J gene lost 7 bases, with 13 bases spanning the gap. This CDR3 comprises 15 residues. Many counts were recorded for this clonotype. Time point meaning: longitudinal time-point 3. By 5'RACE with 10-nucleotide random UMIs, the cDNA was made. TCRdb processed the 5' RACE reads anew with MiXCR; each CDR3 protein has one entry. The sample consists of around 100,000 distinct CDR3 sequences, approximately 11% of them appearing once.

This TCR came from a female donor with HTLV-1-associated myelopathy (HAM/TSP). This chain links TRBV15 with TRBJ2-2, with a weak D call TRBD2 (6 bases). Sequencing was carried out using PBMCs. The CDR3 bases are TGTGCCACCAGCAGAGGGGGACTCGAACACGGGGAGCTGTTTTTT. This sequence encodes CATSRGGLEHGELFF.